This is a list of T cell receptor beta chains from one sample in a study of control samples from healthy donors and cancer patients. Profiled with immunoSEQ multiplex PCR; TCRdb holds only in-frame clones, not every one. Among roughly 120,000 clones listed, just over 90% were seen once. What was sequenced was PBMCs. The source of these receptors is a man aged 50-59 years with head and neck cancer. Each CDR3 is given with its conserved first and last residue. Each record gives: V gene, J gene, clone size, D gene, CDR3 protein, CDR3 DNA. D genes are given only for firm matches. Clone size appears in some rows only: once, few, many, or a class for an expanded clone.

V: TRBV9; J: TRBJ1-6; size: .; D: .; CDR3: CASSVDSSDTLHF; DNA: TGTGCCAGCAGCGTAGACTCTAGCGATACCCTCCACTTT
V: TRBV5-1; J: TRBJ2-5; size: .; D: .; CDR3: CASSLARWPATTRGTQYF; DNA: TGCGCCAGCAGCTTGGCCCGTTGGCCTGCTACCACCCGTGGGACCCAGTACTTC
V: TRBV7-2; J: TRBJ1-2; size: .; D: .; CDR3: CASSLIGGADGYTF; DNA: TGTGCCAGCAGCTTAATTGGGGGCGCGGATGGCTACACCTTC
V: TRBV11-2; J: TRBJ2-4; size: .; D: .; CDR3: CASSLVGGIQYF; DNA: TGTGCCAGCAGCTTGGTTGGAGGCATTCAGTACTTC
V: TRBV6-2/TRBV6-3; J: TRBJ1-5; size: .; D: .; CDR3: CASSPGGGGNQPQHF; DNA: TGTGCCAGCAGCCCCGGAGGGGGTGGCAATCAGCCCCAGCATTTT
V: TRBV4-1; J: TRBJ1-4; size: .; D: .; CDR3: CASSQDILNEKLFF; DNA: TGCGCCAGCAGCCAAGACATTCTTAATGAAAAACTGTTTTTT
V: TRBV18; J: TRBJ1-5; size: .; D: .; CDR3: CASSPERQDQPQHF; DNA: TGTGCCAGCTCACCCGAGAGACAGGATCAGCCCCAGCATTTT
V: TRBV6-1; J: TRBJ1-4; size: .; D: .; CDR3: CASSESAGREKLFF; DNA: TGTGCCAGCAGTGAATCTGCAGGGAGGGAAAAACTGTTTTTT
V: TRBV13; J: TRBJ2-7; size: .; D: TRBD2; CDR3: CASSLRTSGGHEQYF; DNA: TGTGCCAGCAGCCTTAGGACTAGCGGGGGACACGAGCAGTACTTC
V: TRBV27; J: TRBJ1-2; size: .; D: TRBD1; CDR3: CASRPLRQGAPYGYTF; DNA: TGTGCCAGCAGGCCGCTCCGACAGGGGGCCCCCTATGGCTACACCTTC
V: TRBV10-2; J: TRBJ2-7; size: .; D: .; CDR3: CASSELLSYEQYF; DNA: TGCGCCAGCAGTGAGCTCCTCTCCTACGAGCAGTACTTC
V: TRBV6-6; J: TRBJ2-3; size: .; D: .; CDR3: CASREGVTDTQYF; DNA: TGTGCCAGCAGGGAAGGTGTCACAGATACGCAGTATTTT
V: TRBV27; J: TRBJ2-7; size: once; D: .; CDR3: CASSERALYEQYF; DNA: TGTGCCAGCAGTGAACGGGCCTTGTACGAGCAGTACTTC
V: TRBV6-1; J: TRBJ1-5; size: .; D: .; CDR3: CASSDQGTRNQPQHF; DNA: TGTGCCAGCAGTGATCAGGGAACTCGCAATCAGCCCCAGCATTTT
V: TRBV27; J: TRBJ1-2; size: .; D: .; CDR3: CASSLSRHNQGYTF; DNA: TGTGCCAGCAGTTTATCCCGACATAACCAGGGCTACACCTTC
V: TRBV5-4; J: TRBJ1-6; size: .; D: TRBD1; CDR3: CASQGSRGDNSPLHF; DNA: TGTGCCAGCCAAGGATCCAGGGGGGATAATTCACCCCTCCACTTT
V: TRBV11-2; J: TRBJ1-6; size: .; D: .; CDR3: CASSSVGVPPLHF; DNA: TGTGCCAGCAGCTCCGTGGGGGTTCCACCCCTCCACTTT
V: TRBV7-6; J: TRBJ2-5; size: .; D: .; CDR3: CASSLGPPGALQETQYF; DNA: TGTGCCAGCAGCTTAGGACCCCCAGGGGCACTACAAGAGACCCAGTACTTC
V: TRBV25-1; J: TRBJ1-1; size: .; D: TRBD1; CDR3: CASSRQGIGNTEAFF; DNA: TGTGCCAGCAGTCGACAGGGAATCGGAAACACTGAAGCTTTCTTT
V: TRBV10-3; J: TRBJ2-1; size: .; D: TRBD1; CDR3: CAISGTGDEQFF; DNA: TGTGCCATCAGTGGGACAGGGGATGAGCAGTTCTTC
V: TRBV2; J: TRBJ2-7; size: .; D: TRBD2; CDR3: CASSVEAGGWYEQYF; DNA: TGTGCCAGCAGTGTGGAGGCGGGGGGGTGGTACGAGCAGTACTTC
V: TRBV28; J: TRBJ2-3; size: .; D: TRBD2; CDR3: CASTSWTSGDPDTQYF; DNA: TGTGCCAGCACCTCTTGGACTAGCGGGGACCCAGATACGCAGTATTTT
V: TRBV14; J: TRBJ1-2; size: .; D: .; CDR3: CASSQDSSYGYTF; DNA: TGTGCCAGCAGCCAAGATAGTAGCTATGGCTACACCTTC
V: TRBV6-6; J: TRBJ2-5; size: .; D: TRBD2; CDR3: CASSHTPGSLAGQETQYF; DNA: TGTGCCAGCAGTCATACTCCAGGGTCGCTAGCGGGGCAAGAGACCCAGTACTTC
V: TRBV5-1; J: TRBJ2-7; size: once; D: .; CDR3: CASSLKDSSYEQYF; DNA: TGCGCCAGCAGCCTGAAAGACTCCTCCTACGAGCAGTACTTC
V: TRBV27; J: TRBJ1-2; size: .; D: .; CDR3: CASRPRDGIYGYTF; DNA: TGTGCCAGCAGGCCCCGGGACGGCATATATGGCTACACCTTC
V: TRBV7-9; J: TRBJ1-4; size: .; D: .; CDR3: CASSIGAAGKLFF; DNA: TGTGCCAGCAGTATAGGGGCCGCAGGAAAACTGTTTTTT
V: TRBV6-6; J: TRBJ2-7; size: .; D: TRBD2; CDR3: CASRSPLAGSLYEQYF; DNA: TGTGCCAGCAGATCCCCCTTAGCGGGGTCTCTCTACGAGCAGTACTTC
V: TRBV7-9; J: TRBJ2-5; size: .; D: .; CDR3: CASSLFGGEETQYF; DNA: TGTGCCAGCAGCTTATTCGGGGGAGAGGAGACCCAGTACTTC
V: TRBV5-1; J: TRBJ1-6; size: .; D: TRBD1; CDR3: CASSLGTGNNSPLHF; DNA: TGCGCCAGCAGCCTCGGGACAGGGAATAATTCACCCCTCCACTTT
V: TRBV7-2; J: TRBJ2-7; size: .; D: TRBD2; CDR3: CASSLGVRRGGRNEQYF; DNA: TGTGCCAGCAGCTTAGGGGTGCGGCGGGGGGGCCGCAACGAGCAGTACTTC
V: TRBV5-5; J: TRBJ1-2; size: .; D: .; CDR3: CASSGGHSNYGYTF; DNA: TGTGCCAGCAGCGGCGGACACTCAAACTATGGCTACACCTTC
V: TRBV5-1; J: TRBJ2-1; size: .; D: .; CDR3: CASSLAGFNEQFF; DNA: TGCGCCAGCAGCTTAGCCGGGTTCAATGAGCAGTTCTTC
V: TRBV29-1; J: TRBJ2-3; size: .; D: TRBD2; CDR3: CSVDIAGGAGGTQYF; DNA: TGCAGCGTCGACATAGCGGGGGGAGCGGGGGGTACGCAGTATTTT
V: TRBV3-1/TRBV3-2; J: TRBJ1-1; size: once; D: .; CDR3: CASSERGLGAFF; DNA: TGTGCCAGCAGTGAACGGGGGCTAGGCGCTTTCTTT
V: TRBV12-3/TRBV12-4; J: TRBJ1-2; size: once; D: .; CDR3: CASTAGINYGYTF; DNA: TGTGCCAGCACCGCAGGAATAAACTATGGCTACACCTTC
V: TRBV6-2/TRBV6-3; J: TRBJ1-2; size: .; D: .; CDR3: CASSPPYSLGGYTF; DNA: TGTGCCAGCAGTCCCCCTTACAGCCTCGGGGGCTACACCTTC
V: TRBV11-2; J: TRBJ1-6; size: .; D: .; CDR3: CASSGWDQNSPLHF; DNA: TGTGCCAGCAGCGGGTGGGACCAGAATTCACCCCTCCACTTT
V: TRBV7-2; J: TRBJ2-3; size: .; D: .; CDR3: CASSLGTTLGDTQYF; DNA: TGTGCCAGCAGTTTGGGAACGACCTTAGGAGATACGCAGTATTTT
V: TRBV18; J: TRBJ2-7; size: .; D: .; CDR3: CASSRDNDYEQYF; DNA: TGTGCCAGCTCCCGGGACAACGACTACGAGCAGTACTTC
V: TRBV5-8; J: TRBJ1-2; size: .; D: .; CDR3: CASSLWTRTNYGYTF; DNA: TGTGCCAGCAGCTTGTGGACCAGGACTAACTATGGCTACACCTTC
V: TRBV4-1; J: TRBJ2-7; size: .; D: TRBD1; CDR3: CASSQGAGTGAYEQYF; DNA: TGCGCCAGCAGCCAAGGCGCCGGGACAGGGGCCTACGAGCAGTACTTC
V: TRBV4-1; J: TRBJ2-7; size: .; D: .; CDR3: CASSQFGEYEQYF; DNA: TGCGCCAGCAGCCAGTTCGGGGAGTACGAGCAGTACTTC